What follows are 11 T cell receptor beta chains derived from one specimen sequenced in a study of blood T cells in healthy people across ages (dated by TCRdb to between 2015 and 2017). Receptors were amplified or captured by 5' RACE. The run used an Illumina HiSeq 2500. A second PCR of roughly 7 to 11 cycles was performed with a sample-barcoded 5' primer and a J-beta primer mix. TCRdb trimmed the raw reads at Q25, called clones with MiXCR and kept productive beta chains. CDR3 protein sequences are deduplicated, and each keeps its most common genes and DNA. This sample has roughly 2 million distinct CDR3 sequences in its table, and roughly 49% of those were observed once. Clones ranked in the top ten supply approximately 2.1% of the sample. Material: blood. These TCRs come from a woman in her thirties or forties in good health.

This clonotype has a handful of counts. CDR3 nucleotides: TGCAGTGCTAGGAGGGGGACAGAACAAGAGACCCAGTACTTC. Amino acids: CSARRGTEQETQYF. The chain carries TRBV20-1 and TRBJ2-5; 7 bases agree with TRBD1. This CDR3 contains 14 residues. Germline CDR1 and CDR2: DFQATT and SNEGSKA (reference sequence). Trimming removed 3 bases from V and 2 bases from J; junction bases left unmatched: 6.

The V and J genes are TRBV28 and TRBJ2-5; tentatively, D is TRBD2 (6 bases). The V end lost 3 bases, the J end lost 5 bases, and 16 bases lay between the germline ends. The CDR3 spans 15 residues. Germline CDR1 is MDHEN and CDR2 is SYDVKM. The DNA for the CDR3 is TGTGCCAGCAGTTTCGGGCGGGGTGAGATCGAGACCCAGTACTTC. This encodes CASSFGRGEIETQYF. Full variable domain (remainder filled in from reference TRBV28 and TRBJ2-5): DVKVTQSSRYLVKRTGEKVFLECVQDMDHENMFWYRQDPGLGLRLIYFSYDVKMKEKGDIPEGYSVSREKKERFSLILESASTNQTSMYLCASSFGRGEIETQYFGPGTRLLVL.

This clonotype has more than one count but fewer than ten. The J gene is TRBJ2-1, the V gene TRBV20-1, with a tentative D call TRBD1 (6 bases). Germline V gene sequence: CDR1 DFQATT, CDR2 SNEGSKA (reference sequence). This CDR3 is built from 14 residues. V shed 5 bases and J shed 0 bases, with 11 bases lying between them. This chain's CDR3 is CSAYTGSSYNEQFF. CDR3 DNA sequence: TGCAGTGCTTATACAGGGAGCTCCTACAATGAGCAGTTCTTC.

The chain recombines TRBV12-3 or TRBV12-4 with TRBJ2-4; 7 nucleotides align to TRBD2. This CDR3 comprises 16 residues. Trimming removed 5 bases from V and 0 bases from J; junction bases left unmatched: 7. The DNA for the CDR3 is TGTGCCAGCAGTAGCGGGGACCTCGCAGCCAAAAACATTCAGTACTTC. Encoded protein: CASSSGDLAAKNIQYF.

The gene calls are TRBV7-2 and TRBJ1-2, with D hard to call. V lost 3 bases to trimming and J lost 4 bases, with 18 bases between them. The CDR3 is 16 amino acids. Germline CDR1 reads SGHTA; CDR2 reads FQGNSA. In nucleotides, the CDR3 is TGTGCCAGCAGCTTGACTGACGGAGGGCTAGGCTATGGCTACACCTTC. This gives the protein CASSLTDGGLGYGYTF.

The CDR3 is CASSRGTAGDSPLHF. CDR3 nucleotide sequence: TGTGCCAGCAGCCGAGGGACAGCTGGAGATTCACCCCTCCACTTT. V usage is TRBV28 and J usage is TRBJ1-6; TRBD1 agrees at 7 bases. After removal of 6 bases from V and 8 bases from J, the junction contained 10 bases not matched to a gene. This CDR3 is 15 amino acids long. CDR1 is MDHEN and CDR2 is SYDVKM in the germline V gene.

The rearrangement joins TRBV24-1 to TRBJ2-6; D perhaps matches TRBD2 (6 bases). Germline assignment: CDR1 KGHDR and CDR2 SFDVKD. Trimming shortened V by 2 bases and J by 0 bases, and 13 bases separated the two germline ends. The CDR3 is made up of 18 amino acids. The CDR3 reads CATSDSAWGDSGANVLTF. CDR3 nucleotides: TGTGCCACCAGTGATTCCGCTTGGGGGGACTCTGGGGCCAACGTCCTGACTTTC.

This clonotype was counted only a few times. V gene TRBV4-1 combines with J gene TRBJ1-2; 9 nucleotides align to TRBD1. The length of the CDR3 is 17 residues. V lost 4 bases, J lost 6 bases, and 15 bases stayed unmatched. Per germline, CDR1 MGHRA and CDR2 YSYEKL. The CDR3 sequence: CASSRDGTGQSRNGYTF. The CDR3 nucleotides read TGCGCCAGCAGCCGCGACGGGACAGGGCAGAGTCGAAATGGCTACACCTTC.

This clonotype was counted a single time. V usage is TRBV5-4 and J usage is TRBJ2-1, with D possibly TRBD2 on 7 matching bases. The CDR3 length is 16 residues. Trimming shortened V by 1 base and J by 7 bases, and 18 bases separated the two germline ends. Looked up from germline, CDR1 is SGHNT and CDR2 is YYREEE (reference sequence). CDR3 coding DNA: TGTGCCAGCAGCTTGAAGGGGGGGGCTGATTCAAATGAGCAGTTCTTC. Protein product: CASSLKGGADSNEQFF.

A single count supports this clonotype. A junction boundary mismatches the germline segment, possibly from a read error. For the CDR3, the DNA is TGCACCAGCAGCTCGGGACAGCACAACGAGCAGTACTTC. This sequence encodes CTSSSGQHNEQYF. This rearrangement joins TRBV5-1 to TRBJ2-7; 7 bases line up with TRBD1. The V gene's germline CDR1 is SGHRS and CDR2 YFSETQ. The CDR3 contains 13 residues.

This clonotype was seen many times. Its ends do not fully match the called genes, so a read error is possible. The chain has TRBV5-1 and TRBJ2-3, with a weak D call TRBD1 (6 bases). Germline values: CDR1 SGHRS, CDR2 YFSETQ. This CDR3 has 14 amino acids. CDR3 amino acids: CASSSGQSTDTQYF. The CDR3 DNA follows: TGTGCCAGCAGCTCGGGACAAAGCACAGATACGCAGTATTTT.